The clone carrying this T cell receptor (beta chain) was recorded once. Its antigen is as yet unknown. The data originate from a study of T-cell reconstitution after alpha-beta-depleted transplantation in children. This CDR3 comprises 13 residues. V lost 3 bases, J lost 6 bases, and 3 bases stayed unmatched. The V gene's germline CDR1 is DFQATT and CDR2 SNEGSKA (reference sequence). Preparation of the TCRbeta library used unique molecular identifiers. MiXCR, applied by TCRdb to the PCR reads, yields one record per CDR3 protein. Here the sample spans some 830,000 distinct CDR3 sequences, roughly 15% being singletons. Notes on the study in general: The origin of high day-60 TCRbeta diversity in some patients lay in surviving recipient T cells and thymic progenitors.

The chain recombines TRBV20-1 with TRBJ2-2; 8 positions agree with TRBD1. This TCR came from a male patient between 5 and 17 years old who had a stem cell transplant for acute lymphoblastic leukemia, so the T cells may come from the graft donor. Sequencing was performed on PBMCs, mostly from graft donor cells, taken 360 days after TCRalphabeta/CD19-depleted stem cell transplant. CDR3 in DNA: TGCAGTGCTAGGGCACAGGGGGCCGGGGAGCTGTTTTTT. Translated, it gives CSARAQGAGELFF.